The sequence of this T cell receptor beta chain was determined in a study of T cell responses to AZD1222 COVID-19 vaccine. General study findings and limits: A rise in Spike-specific TCR breadth and depth followed two AZD1222 doses. Reportedly, nearly half of unique spike TCRs recognized epitopes outside B.1.351/B.1.1.7 mutations. Donors in the cohort were predominantly white British and more often female, and clonal diversity was possibly underestimated.

This CDR3 contains 14 residues. Unmatched junction bases numbered 8, after V lost 5 bases and J lost 5 bases. Looked up from germline, CDR1 is SGHTA and CDR2 is FQGNSA. Profiled with immunoSEQ multiplex PCR; TCRdb holds only in-frame clones, not every one. The sample lists 43,000 or so clones, roughly 91% occurring once. Comment on this clone: The antigen remains unidentified.

The sequence came from an adult who received the AZD1222 COVID-19 vaccine. The sequenced sample was peripheral blood, obtained 28 days after the second AZD1222 dose. V usage is TRBV7-2 and J usage is TRBJ2-7, with TRBD1 matching over 8 bases. As DNA, the CDR3 is TGTGCCAGCAGCCTCGGACAGGGTCACGACGAGCAGTACTTC. Amino acid sequence: CASSLGQGHDEQYF.